The 8 T cell receptor beta chains below come from one sample, sequenced in a study of regulatory T cells in long-lasting Graves disease. CDR3 regions were amplified by Arm-PCR using iRepertoire HTBI primers to build TCR beta libraries. TCRdb re-called the multiplex PCR reads with MiXCR, one entry per CDR3 protein. The sample consists of 300,000 to 500,000 distinct CDR3 sequences, about 20% of them appearing once. The time point here: persistent/refractory GD, antithyroid drugs over 5 years with positive TRAb. There was RNA extracted from PBMCs, and the TCR library was made from it. Sequencing was performed on peripheral blood mononuclear cells (PBMCs), taken when the disease was refractory, from a patient treated with antithyroid drugs. The receptors come from a female donor with Graves disease.

The sample holds many counts of this clonotype. This chain uses TRBV29-1 with TRBJ2-5, with TRBD2 matching 9 bases. V lost 6 bases, J lost 1 base, and 0 bases stayed unmatched. In germline, CDR1 is SQVTM, CDR2 ANQGSEA. The length of the CDR3 is 12 residues. Here the CDR3 reads CSVTSGQETQYF. The CDR3 region has the DNA TGCAGCGTGACTAGCGGCCAAGAGACCCAGTACTTC.

On this clonotype: A clone one base away is much larger, so this may be a read error. This rearrangement joins TRBV5-8 to TRBJ1-4; no clear D gene. The V gene's germline CDR1 is SGHTS and CDR2 YDEGEE. The CDR3 loop spans 12 amino acids. Trimming cost V 4 bases and J 8 bases, with 9 bases left between them. CDR3 bases: TGTGCCAGCAGCAGGGAACGAGAAAAACTGTTTTTT. This gives the protein CASSREREKLFF.

On this clonotype: A much bigger clone sits one base away, suggesting this may be a read error. V is TRBV7-6 and J is TRBJ1-4, with a tentative D call TRBD1 (5 bases). The CDR3 length is 15 residues. Per the germline V gene, CDR1 is SGHVS and CDR2 is FNYEAQ. V lost 2 bases and J 6 bases, leaving 13 bases between the germline ends. In DNA, the CDR3 is TGTGCCAGCAGCTTATCGGCAGGGATCGATGAAAAACTGTTTTTT. This codes for CASSLSAGIDEKLFF.

This clonotype appeared many times. The CDR3 sequence: CASRGSLLEQYF. DNA of the CDR3: TGTGCCAGCAGGGGCAGTTTACTCGAGCAGTACTTC. This chain links TRBV7-2 with TRBJ2-7; D is unclear. The germline V gene encodes CDR1 SGHTA and CDR2 FQGNSA. The CDR3 loop spans 12 amino acids. Trimming took 6 bases from V and 6 from J, leaving 12 bases between them.

Worth noting for this clonotype: This clone may be a read error of a much larger clone one base away. V usage is TRBV20-1 and J usage is TRBJ2-5; 10 positions match TRBD2. The CDR3 runs 14 residues. The V and J ends lost 6 bases and 5 bases, in that order; junction bases with no gene match: 9. The germline V gene has CDR1 DFQATT and CDR2 SNEGSKA (reference sequence). The CDR3 nucleotides are TGCAGTGCACATCTAGCGGGAGAGGGGGAGACCCAGTACTTC. Translating it yields CSAHLAGEGETQYF.

This clonotype appeared a single time. A much larger clone sits a single nucleotide away, making a read error possible. V and J are TRBV7-9 and TRBJ2-7; 7 nucleotides match TRBD2. J lost 9 bases, V lost 5 bases, and 13 bases had no gene match. This CDR3 spans 14 amino acids. CDR1 SEHNR and CDR2 FQNEAQ come from the germline V gene (reference sequence). CDR3 region: CASSQLGLVGGQYF. As DNA, the CDR3 is TGTGCCAGCAGCCAACTCGGACTAGTCGGCGGGCAGTACTTC.

This clonotype was seen a few times. This chain connects TRBV20-1 to TRBJ2-7; D is perhaps TRBD1 (5 bases). The germline V gene has CDR1 DFQATT and CDR2 SNEGSKA (reference sequence). This CDR3 spans 15 amino acids. Trimming cost V 2 bases and J 2 bases, with 16 bases left between them. The DNA for the CDR3 is TGCAGTGCTAGACCCGACGCAGGGTGGCCCTACGAGCAGTACTTC. It yields the protein CSARPDAGWPYEQYF.

In this sample, this clonotype turned up a few times. The chain's CDR3 is CASSPAPGQGTGSPLHF. The CDR3 bases are TGCGCCAGCAGCCCGGCCCCGGGACAGGGGACGGGTTCACCCCTCCACTTT. The chain recombines TRBV5-1 with TRBJ1-6, with 10 positions matching TRBD1. V lost 4 bases to trimming and J lost 9 bases; unmatched junction nucleotides: 13. There are 17 residues in the CDR3. Germline-derived CDR1 and CDR2 are SGHRS and YFSETQ.